What follows are 19 T cell receptor beta chains derived from one specimen sequenced in a study of vaccination and CD4 T cells after COVID-19. Once obtained from cultured CD4+ T cells, the DNA was sequenced using the Oncomine TCR Beta short-read assay. TCRdb passed the PCR reads through MiXCR, listing each CDR3 protein once. The profile shows approximately 14,000 distinct CDR3 sequences, over 60% of them singletons. No antigens are known for them. Treatment specified: roughly 11-day PBMC culture with coronavirus spike peptide pools or control peptides (ViraFEST assay). The material sequenced was CD4+ T cells from blood, cultured in vitro. These receptor sequences come from a human donor who had recovered from COVID-19.

The chain combines TRBV12-3 or TRBV12-4 with TRBJ1-2; 10 bases map to TRBD1. V gave up 10 bases and J gave up 6 bases; unmatched junction bases: 11. This CDR3 is built from 14 residues. The CDR3 spells CATPPTGGSDGYTF. For the CDR3, the DNA is TGTGCCACCCCTCCGACAGGGGGCTCTGATGGCTACACCTTC.

This clonotype was seen just once. This chain joins TRBV20-1 and TRBJ2-1; no reliable D call. The CDR3 is made up of 15 amino acids. Germline V gene data show CDR1 as DFQATT and CDR2 as SNEGSKA (reference sequence). Trimming took off 2 bases at V and 5 bases at J, with 16 bases between the two ends. CDR3 residues: CSARRPSSTDNEQFF. The CDR3 region has the DNA TGCAGTGCTAGACGACCCTCTTCGACTGACAATGAGCAGTTCTTC.

The chain has TRBV24-1 and TRBJ2-1; 10 bases are shared with TRBD2. Germline V gene lookup returns CDR1 KGHDR and CDR2 SFDVKD. The CDR3 is 17 amino acids. J was trimmed by 7 bases and V by 0 bases; bases with no gene match: 8. The CDR3 is CATSDLKREGVSNEQFF. CDR3 nucleotides: TGTGCCACCAGTGATTTGAAGCGGGAGGGCGTATCTAATGAGCAGTTCTTC.

The CDR3 loop is CASSLRGGQGGNNYGYTF. CDR3 in DNA: TGTGCCAGCAGCTTAAGGGGAGGACAGGGTGGGAATAACTATGGCTACACCTTC. The chain joins TRBV7-2 to TRBJ1-2, with 8 positions matching TRBD1. The CDR3 consists of 18 residues. V lost 2 bases and J lost 1; bases outside the gene matches: 12. Germline CDR1 reads SGHTA; CDR2 reads FQGNSA. Full variable domain (outside the CDR3, taken from reference TRBV7-2 and TRBJ1-2): GAGVSQSPSNKVTEKGKDVELRCDPISGHTALYWYRQSLGQGLEFLIYFQGNSAPDKSGLPSDRFSAERTGGSVSTLTIQRTQQEDSAVYLCASSLRGGQGGNNYGYTFGSGTRLTVV.

The chain links TRBV4-1 to TRBJ2-7; the D gene could be TRBD1 or TRBD2 (5 bases each). Looked up from germline, CDR1 is MGHRA and CDR2 is YSYEKL. The CDR3 has 15 amino acids. The V gene lost 1 base and the J gene lost 3 bases, with 13 bases spanning the gap. CDR3 DNA sequence: TGCGCCAGCAGCCAAGCCGGGACCACAGACTACGAGCAGTACTTC. Translated, it gives CASSQAGTTDYEQYF.

The CDR3 region has the DNA TGTGCCAGCAGCTTAGAAGGACTAGCGGTATACGAGCAGTACTTC. Its translation: CASSLEGLAVYEQYF. The gene calls are TRBV11-3 and TRBJ2-7, with TRBD2 matching over 10 bases. The J segment lost 4 bases and the V segment lost 0 bases, leaving 3 bases of the junction unmatched. This CDR3 has 15 residues. CDR1 SGHNT and CDR2 YENEEA come from the germline V gene.

This clonotype is deemed medium-sized (0.01 to 0.1%). This sequence joins TRBV29-1 and TRBJ2-3; D is unresolved. Germline V lookup: CDR1 SQVTM, CDR2 ANQGSEA. V gave up 5 bases and J gave up 1 base, with 10 bases separating them. The CDR3 runs to 13 residues. CDR3 region: CSVRLQGTDTQYF. DNA of the CDR3: TGCAGCGTTCGATTGCAAGGCACAGATACGCAGTATTTT.

This clonotype was recorded a few times. V usage is TRBV20-1 and J usage is TRBJ2-3, with 8 bases that match TRBD1. The ends lost 5 bases at V and 5 bases at J; junction bases unmatched: 6. CDR3 length: 13 amino acids. Per the germline V gene, CDR1 is DFQATT and CDR2 is SNEGSKA (reference sequence). The CDR3 nucleotides are TGCAGTGCTTTGGACAGGGTTGGAGATACGCAGTATTTT. It yields the protein CSALDRVGDTQYF.

The chain joins TRBV5-4 to TRBJ1-1; D is undetermined. Trimming took off 0 bases at V and 3 bases at J, with 15 bases between the two ends. The CDR3 is 16 amino acids. The germline CDR1 and CDR2 sequences are SGHNT and YYREEE (reference sequence). The DNA of the CDR3 is TGTGCCAGCAGCTTGGCAGGAAGGCATGACGACACTGAAGCTTTCTTT. This codes for CASSLAGRHDDTEAFF.

The table lists this clonotype with a count of one. The chain links TRBV28 to TRBJ1-5; 7 nucleotides line up with TRBD1. The CDR3 is 14 residues long. Trimming removed 5 bases from V and 5 bases from J; junction bases left unmatched: 6. From germline, CDR1 is MDHEN and CDR2 SYDVKM. The CDR3 protein is CASSPRTGDQPQHF. The CDR3 nucleotides are TGTGCCAGCAGTCCCCGGACAGGCGATCAGCCCCAGCATTTT. The entire variable domain, with the rest obtained from reference TRBV28 and TRBJ1-5, is as follows: DVKVTQSSRYLVKRTGEKVFLECVQDMDHENMFWYRQDPGLGLRLIYFSYDVKMKEKGDIPEGYSVSREKKERFSLILESASTNQTSMYLCASSPRTGDQPQHFGDGTRLSIL.

This chain connects TRBV11-1 to TRBJ2-3, with TRBD2 as a possible D gene (6 bases). This CDR3 comprises 16 residues. The germline CDR1 and CDR2 sequences are SGHAT and FQDESV (reference sequence). Trimming cost V 3 bases and J 0 bases, with 13 bases left between them. The CDR3 DNA sequence: TGTGCCAGCAGCTTGGATTTGGGACTCAGCACAGATACGCAGTATTTT. Translated: CASSLDLGLSTDTQYF.

As DNA, the CDR3 is TGTGCCAGCAGGGCAGCCACTGAAGCTTTCTTT. It encodes CASRAATEAFF. This chain uses TRBV3-1 with TRBJ1-1; D unclear. The germline gives CDR1 LGHDT, CDR2 YNNKEL (reference sequence). This CDR3 comprises 11 residues. Deletions cut 6 bases from V and 4 bases from J, with 6 bases between. Looking up the rest from reference TRBV3-1 and TRBJ1-1 gives the full variable domain: DTAVSQTPKYLVTQMGNDKSIKCEQNLGHDTMYWYKQDSKKFLKIMFSYNNKELIINETVPNRFSPKSPDKAHLNLHINSLELGDSAVYFCASRAATEAFFGQGTRLTVV.

The rearrangement links TRBV24-1 to TRBJ1-4; D not certain. Trimming took off 5 bases at V and 7 bases at J, with 10 bases between the two ends. The CDR3 extends over 13 amino acids. Germline loops: CDR1 KGHDR, CDR2 SFDVKD. DNA for the CDR3: TGTGCCACCAGTGGCTCGGCGGGTGAAAAACTGTTTTTT. As protein: CATSGSAGEKLFF.

This clonotype was counted between two and nine times. The chain carries TRBV6-1 and TRBJ1-2; 8 bases are shared with TRBD1. The germline V gene encodes CDR1 MNHNS and CDR2 SASEGT. V was pared by 8 bases and J by 1 base, with 9 bases of the junction left unmatched. CDR3 length equals 15 residues. The CDR3 DNA reads TGTGCCAGCTTCCCTGGGGGACAGGTTAACTATGGCTACACCTTC. Translated: CASFPGGQVNYGYTF.

J is TRBJ1-2 and V is TRBV19; TRBD1 might be the D (5 bases). The length of the CDR3 is 15 residues. Germline assignment: CDR1 LNHDA and CDR2 SQIVND (reference sequence). Trimming cost V 3 bases and J 4 bases, with 15 bases left between them. CDR3 loop: CASSIWTKPSYGYTF. For the CDR3, the DNA is TGTGCCAGTAGTATTTGGACAAAGCCCTCCTATGGCTACACCTTC. Full variable domain (outside the CDR3, taken from reference TRBV19 and TRBJ1-2): DGGITQSPKYLFRKEGQNVTLSCEQNLNHDAMYWYRQDPGQGLRLIYYSQIVNDFQKGDIAEGYSVSREKKESFPLTVTSAQKNPTAFYLCASSIWTKPSYGYTFGSGTRLTVV.

This clonotype was detected only a few times. The genes are TRBV27 and TRBJ1-1; possibly TRBD1 for D (5 bases). The CDR3 loop spans 15 amino acids. V lost 4 bases and J lost 4, with 16 bases in between. The germline V gene encodes CDR1 MNHEY and CDR2 SMNVEV (reference sequence). CDR3: CASSSPPGLTTEAFF. The CDR3, as DNA: TGTGCCAGCAGTTCCCCACCGGGACTAACCACTGAAGCTTTCTTT.

The rearrangement links TRBV2 to TRBJ1-5; D is uncertain. Trimming removed 2 bases at V and 1 base at J, with 3 bases between. This CDR3 is 13 amino acids long. Germline V CDR1 and CDR2: SNHLY, FYNNEI. DNA for the CDR3: TGTGCCAGCAGTGAATACAGCAATCAGCCCCAGCATTTT. It translates to CASSEYSNQPQHF.

This chain connects TRBV6-2 or TRBV6-3 to TRBJ1-2; D unresolved. The CDR3 is made up of 12 amino acids. The V gene lost 4 bases and the J gene lost 10 bases, with 13 bases spanning the gap. Germline lookup yields CDR1 MNHEY and CDR2 SVGEGT. The CDR3 here is CASSSDSRPYTF. The CDR3 DNA sequence: TGTGCCAGCAGTTCCGATTCCCGCCCCTACACCTTC.

The V gene is TRBV19, the J gene TRBJ2-3; TRBD2 is a possible D gene (6 bases). Germline V CDR1 and CDR2: LNHDA, SQIVND (reference sequence). The CDR3 spans 16 residues. V dropped 3 bases and J dropped 7 bases, with 20 bases sitting between them. The CDR3 DNA reads TGTGCCAGTAGTATTGTGGTAGCGGAGCCCGCTAATACGCAGTATTTT. This codes for CASSIVVAEPANTQYF.